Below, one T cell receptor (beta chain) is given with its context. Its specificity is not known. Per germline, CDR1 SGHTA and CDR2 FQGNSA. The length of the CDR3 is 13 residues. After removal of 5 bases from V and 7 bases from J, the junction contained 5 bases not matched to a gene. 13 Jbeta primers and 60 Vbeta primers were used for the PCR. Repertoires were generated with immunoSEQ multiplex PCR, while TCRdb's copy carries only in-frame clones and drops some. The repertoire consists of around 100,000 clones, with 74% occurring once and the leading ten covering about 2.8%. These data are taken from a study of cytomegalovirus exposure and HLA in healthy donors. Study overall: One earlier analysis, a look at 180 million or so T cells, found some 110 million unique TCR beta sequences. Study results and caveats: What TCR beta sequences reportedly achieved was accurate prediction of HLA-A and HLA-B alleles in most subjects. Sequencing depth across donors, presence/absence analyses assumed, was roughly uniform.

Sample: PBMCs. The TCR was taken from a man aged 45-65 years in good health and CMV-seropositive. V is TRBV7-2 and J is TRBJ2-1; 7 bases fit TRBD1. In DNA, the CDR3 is TGTGCCAGCAGCCAGGAACAGGGGAATGAGCAGTTCTTC. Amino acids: CASSQEQGNEQFF.